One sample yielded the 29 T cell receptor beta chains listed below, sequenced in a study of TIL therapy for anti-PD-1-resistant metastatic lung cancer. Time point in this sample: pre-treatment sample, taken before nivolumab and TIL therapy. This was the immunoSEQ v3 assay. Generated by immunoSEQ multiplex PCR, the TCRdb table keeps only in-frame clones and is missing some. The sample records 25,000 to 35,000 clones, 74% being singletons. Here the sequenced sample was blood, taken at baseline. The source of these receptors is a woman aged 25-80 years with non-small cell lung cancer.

The CDR3, as DNA: TGTGCCAGCAAACGAGACACTGAAGCTTTCTTT. It is translated as CASKRDTEAFF. The chain couples TRBV6-5 to TRBJ1-1, with D hard to call. Per germline, CDR1 MNHEY and CDR2 SVGAGI. This CDR3 is built from 11 residues. V was pared by 7 bases and J by 3 bases, with 6 bases between.

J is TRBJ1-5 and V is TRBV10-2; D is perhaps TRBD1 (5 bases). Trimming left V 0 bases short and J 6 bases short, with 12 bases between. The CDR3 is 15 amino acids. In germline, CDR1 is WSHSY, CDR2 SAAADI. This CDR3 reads CASSESTAGSQPQHF. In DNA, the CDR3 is TGCGCCAGCAGTGAGTCGACGGCAGGGTCTCAGCCCCAGCATTTT.

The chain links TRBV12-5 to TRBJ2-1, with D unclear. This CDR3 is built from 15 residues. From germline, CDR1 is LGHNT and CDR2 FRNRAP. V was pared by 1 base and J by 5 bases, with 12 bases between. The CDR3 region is CASGLEQLENNEQFF. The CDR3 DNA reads TGTGCTAGTGGTTTGGAGCAGCTAGAGAACAATGAGCAGTTCTTC. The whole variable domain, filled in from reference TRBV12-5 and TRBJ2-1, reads DARVTQTPRHKVTEMGQEVTMRCQPILGHNTVFWYRQTMMQGLELLAYFRNRAPLDDSGMPKDRFSAEMPDATLATLKIQPSEPRDSAVYFCASGLEQLENNEQFFGPGTRLTVL.

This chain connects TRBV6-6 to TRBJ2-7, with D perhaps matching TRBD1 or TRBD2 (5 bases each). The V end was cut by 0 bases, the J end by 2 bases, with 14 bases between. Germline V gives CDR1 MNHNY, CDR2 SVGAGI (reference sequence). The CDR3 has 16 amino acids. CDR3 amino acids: CASSYSKGTPAYEQYF. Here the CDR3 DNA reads TGTGCCAGCAGTTACTCCAAGGGGACCCCAGCCTACGAGCAGTACTTC.

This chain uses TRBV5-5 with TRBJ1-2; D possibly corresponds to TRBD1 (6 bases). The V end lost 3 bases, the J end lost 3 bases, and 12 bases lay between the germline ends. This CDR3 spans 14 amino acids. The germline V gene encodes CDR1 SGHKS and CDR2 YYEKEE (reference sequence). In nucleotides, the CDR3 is TGTGCCAGCAGCTCGGCTACAGGGTACTATGGCTACACCTTC. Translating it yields CASSSATGYYGYTF.

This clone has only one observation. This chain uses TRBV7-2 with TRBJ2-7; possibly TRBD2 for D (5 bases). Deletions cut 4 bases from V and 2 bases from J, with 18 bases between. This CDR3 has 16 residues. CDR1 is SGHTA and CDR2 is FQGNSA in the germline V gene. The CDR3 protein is CASSSSGSQETYEQYF. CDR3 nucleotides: TGTGCCAGCAGCTCTTCGGGGAGTCAGGAAACCTACGAGCAGTACTTC. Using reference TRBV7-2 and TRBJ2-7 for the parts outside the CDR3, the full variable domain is GAGVSQSPSNKVTEKGKDVELRCDPISGHTALYWYRQSLGQGLEFLIYFQGNSAPDKSGLPSDRFSAERTGGSVSTLTIQRTQQEDSAVYLCASSSSGSQETYEQYFGPGTRLTVT.

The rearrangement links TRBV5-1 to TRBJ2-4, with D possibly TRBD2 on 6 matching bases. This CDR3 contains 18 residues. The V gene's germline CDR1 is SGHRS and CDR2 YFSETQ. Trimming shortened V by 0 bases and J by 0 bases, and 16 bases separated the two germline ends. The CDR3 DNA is TGCGCCAGCAGCTTGGTAGGGGAACTAGCTGGAGCCAAAAACATTCAGTACTTC. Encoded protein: CASSLVGELAGAKNIQYF. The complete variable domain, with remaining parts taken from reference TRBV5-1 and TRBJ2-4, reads KAGVTQTPRYLIKTRGQQVTLSCSPISGHRSVSWYQQTPGQGLQFLFEYFSETQRNKGNFPGRFSGRQFSNSRSEMNVSTLELGDSALYLCASSLVGELAGAKNIQYFGAGTRLSVL.

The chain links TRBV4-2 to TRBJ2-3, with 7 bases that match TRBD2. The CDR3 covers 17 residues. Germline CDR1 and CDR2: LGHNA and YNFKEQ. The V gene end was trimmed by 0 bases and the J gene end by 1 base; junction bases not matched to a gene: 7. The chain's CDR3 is CASSQDASGMGTDTQYF. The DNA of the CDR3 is TGTGCCAGCAGCCAAGACGCCAGCGGGATGGGCACAGATACGCAGTATTTT.

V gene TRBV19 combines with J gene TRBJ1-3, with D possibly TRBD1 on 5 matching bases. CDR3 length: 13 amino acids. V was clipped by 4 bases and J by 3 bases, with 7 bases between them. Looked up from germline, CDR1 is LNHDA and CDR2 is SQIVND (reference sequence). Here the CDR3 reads CASSTGSGNTIYF. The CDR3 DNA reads TGTGCCAGTAGTACAGGGAGTGGAAACACCATATATTTT.

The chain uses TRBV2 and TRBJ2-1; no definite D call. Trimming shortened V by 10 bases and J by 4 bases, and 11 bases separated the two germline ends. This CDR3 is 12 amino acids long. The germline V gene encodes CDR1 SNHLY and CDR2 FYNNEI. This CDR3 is CANRLKYNEQFF. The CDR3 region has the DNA TGTGCCAACCGACTGAAATACAATGAGCAGTTCTTC.

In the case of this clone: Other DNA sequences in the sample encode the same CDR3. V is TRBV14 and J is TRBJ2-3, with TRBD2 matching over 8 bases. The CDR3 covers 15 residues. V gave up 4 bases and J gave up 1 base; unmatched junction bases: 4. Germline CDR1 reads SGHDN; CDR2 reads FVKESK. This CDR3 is CASSRTSGGTDTQYF. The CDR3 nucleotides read TGTGCCAGCAGCCGAACTAGCGGCGGCACAGATACGCAGTATTTT. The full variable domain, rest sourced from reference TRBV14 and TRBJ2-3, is EAGVTQFPSHSVIEKGQTVTLRCDPISGHDNLYWYRRVMGKEIKFLLHFVKESKQDESGMPNNRFLAERTGGTYSTLKVQPAELEDSGVYFCASSRTSGGTDTQYFGPGTRLTVL.

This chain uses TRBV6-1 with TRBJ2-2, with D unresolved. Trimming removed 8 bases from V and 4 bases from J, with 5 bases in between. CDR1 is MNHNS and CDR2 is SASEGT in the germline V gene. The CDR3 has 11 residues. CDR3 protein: CASGGTGELFF. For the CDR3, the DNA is TGTGCCAGCGGCGGCACCGGGGAGCTGTTTTTT.

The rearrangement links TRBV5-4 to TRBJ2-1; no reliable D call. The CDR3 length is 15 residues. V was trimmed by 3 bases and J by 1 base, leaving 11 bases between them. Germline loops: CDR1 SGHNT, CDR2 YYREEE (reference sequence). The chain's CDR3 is CASSWDLVSYNEQFF. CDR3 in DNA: TGTGCCAGCAGCTGGGATCTAGTATCCTACAATGAGCAGTTCTTC.

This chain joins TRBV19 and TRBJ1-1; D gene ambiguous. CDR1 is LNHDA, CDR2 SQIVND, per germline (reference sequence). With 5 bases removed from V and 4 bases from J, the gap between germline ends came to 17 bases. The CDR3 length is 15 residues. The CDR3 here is CASSPRFGSGTEAFF. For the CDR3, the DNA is TGTGCCAGTAGTCCCCGTTTCGGCTCGGGCACTGAAGCTTTCTTT.

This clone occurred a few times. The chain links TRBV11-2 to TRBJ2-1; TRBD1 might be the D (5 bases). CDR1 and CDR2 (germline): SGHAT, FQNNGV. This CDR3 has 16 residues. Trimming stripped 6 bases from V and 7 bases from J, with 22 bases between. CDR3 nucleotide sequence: TGTGCCAGCAGGGCGATCCGGAGTAGGGGCCGTAATGAGCAGTTCTTC. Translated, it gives CASRAIRSRGRNEQFF. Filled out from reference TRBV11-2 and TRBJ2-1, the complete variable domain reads EAGVAQSPRYKIIEKRQSVAFWCNPISGHATLYWYQQILGQGPKLLIQFQNNGVVDDSQLPKDRFSAERLKGVDSTLKIQPAKLEDSAVYLCASRAIRSRGRNEQFFGPGTRLTVL.

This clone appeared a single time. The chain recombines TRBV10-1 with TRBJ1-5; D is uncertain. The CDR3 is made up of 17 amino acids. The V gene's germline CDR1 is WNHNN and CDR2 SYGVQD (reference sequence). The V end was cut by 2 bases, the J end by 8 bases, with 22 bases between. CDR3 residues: CASSEGGEARIGEPQHF. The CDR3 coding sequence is TGCGCCAGCAGTGAGGGAGGTGAGGCCAGGATTGGCGAGCCCCAGCATTTT.

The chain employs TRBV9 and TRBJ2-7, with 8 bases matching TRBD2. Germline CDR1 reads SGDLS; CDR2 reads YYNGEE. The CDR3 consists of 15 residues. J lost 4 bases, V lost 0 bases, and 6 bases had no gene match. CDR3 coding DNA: TGTGCCAGCAGCGTAGACAGCGGGAGTCGATACGAGCAGTACTTC. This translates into CASSVDSGSRYEQYF.

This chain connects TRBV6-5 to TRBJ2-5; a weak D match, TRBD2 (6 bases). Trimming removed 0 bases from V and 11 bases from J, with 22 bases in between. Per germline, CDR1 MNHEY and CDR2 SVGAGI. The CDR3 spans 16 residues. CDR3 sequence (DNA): TGTGCCAGCAGTTACTCGAGTCGGGTAAAACGCGGGGAGCAGTACTTC. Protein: CASSYSSRVKRGEQYF.

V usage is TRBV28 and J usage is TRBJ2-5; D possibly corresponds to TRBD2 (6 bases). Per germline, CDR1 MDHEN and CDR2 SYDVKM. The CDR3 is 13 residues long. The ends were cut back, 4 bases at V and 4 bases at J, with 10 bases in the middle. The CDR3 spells CASSSGSLETQYF. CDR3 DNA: TGTGCCAGCAGTTCCGGGAGCTTAGAGACCCAGTACTTC. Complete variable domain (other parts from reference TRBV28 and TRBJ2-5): DVKVTQSSRYLVKRTGEKVFLECVQDMDHENMFWYRQDPGLGLRLIYFSYDVKMKEKGDIPEGYSVSREKKERFSLILESASTNQTSMYLCASSSGSLETQYFGPGTRLLVL.

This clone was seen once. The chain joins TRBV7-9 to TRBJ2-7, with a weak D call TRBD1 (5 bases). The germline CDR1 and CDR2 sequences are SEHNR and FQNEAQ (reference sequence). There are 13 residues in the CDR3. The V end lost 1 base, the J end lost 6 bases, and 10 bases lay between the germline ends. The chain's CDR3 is CASSLEGASEQYF. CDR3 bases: TGTGCCAGCAGCTTAGAAGGGGCTAGCGAGCAGTACTTC.

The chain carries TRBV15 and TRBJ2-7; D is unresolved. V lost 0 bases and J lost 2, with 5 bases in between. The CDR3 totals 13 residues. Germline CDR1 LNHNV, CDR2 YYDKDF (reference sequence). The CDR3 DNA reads TGTGCCACCAGCAGAGATGCTACCTACGAGCAGTACTTC. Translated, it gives CATSRDATYEQYF.

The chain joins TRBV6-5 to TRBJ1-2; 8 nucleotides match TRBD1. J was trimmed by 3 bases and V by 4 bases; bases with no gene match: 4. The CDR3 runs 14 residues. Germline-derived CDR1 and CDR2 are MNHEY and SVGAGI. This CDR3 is CASSSRTGYYGYTF. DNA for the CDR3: TGTGCCAGCAGTTCCAGGACAGGGTACTATGGCTACACCTTC.

The CDR3 DNA reads as TGTGCCAGCATATCAGGGCCTGGGGCCAACGTCCTGACTTTC. It codes for CASISGPGANVLTF. V gene TRBV6-6 combines with J gene TRBJ2-6, with D perhaps matching TRBD1 (5 bases). CDR1 and CDR2 from the germline V gene are MNHNY and SVGAGI (reference sequence). Trimming left V 7 bases short and J 2 bases short, with 9 bases between. The CDR3 is 14 amino acids.

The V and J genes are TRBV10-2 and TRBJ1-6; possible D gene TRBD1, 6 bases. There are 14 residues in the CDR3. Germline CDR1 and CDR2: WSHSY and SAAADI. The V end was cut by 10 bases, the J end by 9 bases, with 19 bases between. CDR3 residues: CATREGGRVSPLHF. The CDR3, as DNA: TGCGCCACCAGGGAGGGGGGACGGGTTTCACCCCTCCACTTT.

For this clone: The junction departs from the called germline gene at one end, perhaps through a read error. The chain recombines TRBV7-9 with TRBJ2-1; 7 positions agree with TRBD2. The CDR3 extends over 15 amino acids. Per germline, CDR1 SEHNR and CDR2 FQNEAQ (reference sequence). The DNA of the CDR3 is TGTGCCAGCTTAGGACTAGTAGGTATACGAAATGGGCAGTTCTTC. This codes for CASLGLVGIRNGQFF.

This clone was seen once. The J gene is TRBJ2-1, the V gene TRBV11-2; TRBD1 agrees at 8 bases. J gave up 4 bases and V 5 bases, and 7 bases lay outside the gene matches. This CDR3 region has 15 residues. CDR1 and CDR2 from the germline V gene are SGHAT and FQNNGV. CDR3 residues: CASSPPGTGYNEQFF. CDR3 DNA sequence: TGTGCCAGCAGCCCCCCAGGGACAGGATACAATGAGCAGTTCTTC.

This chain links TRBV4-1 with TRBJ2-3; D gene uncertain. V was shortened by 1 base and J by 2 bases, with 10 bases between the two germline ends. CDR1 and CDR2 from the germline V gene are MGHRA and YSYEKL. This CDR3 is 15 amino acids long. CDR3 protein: CASSQGFSYTDTQYF. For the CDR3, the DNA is TGCGCCAGCAGCCAAGGGTTCAGCTACACAGATACGCAGTATTTT.

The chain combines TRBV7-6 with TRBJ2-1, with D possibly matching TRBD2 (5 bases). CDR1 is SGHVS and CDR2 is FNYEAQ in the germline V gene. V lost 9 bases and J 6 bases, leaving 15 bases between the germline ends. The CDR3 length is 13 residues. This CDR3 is CASRTVGSNEQFF. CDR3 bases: TGTGCCAGTCGGACGGTTGGGAGCAATGAGCAGTTCTTC.

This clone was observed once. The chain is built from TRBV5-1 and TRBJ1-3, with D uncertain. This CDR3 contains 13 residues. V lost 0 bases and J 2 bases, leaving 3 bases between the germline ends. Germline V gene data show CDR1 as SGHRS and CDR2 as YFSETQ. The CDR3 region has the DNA TGCGCCAGCAGCTTGGGACCTGGAAACACCATATATTTT. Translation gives CASSLGPGNTIYF.